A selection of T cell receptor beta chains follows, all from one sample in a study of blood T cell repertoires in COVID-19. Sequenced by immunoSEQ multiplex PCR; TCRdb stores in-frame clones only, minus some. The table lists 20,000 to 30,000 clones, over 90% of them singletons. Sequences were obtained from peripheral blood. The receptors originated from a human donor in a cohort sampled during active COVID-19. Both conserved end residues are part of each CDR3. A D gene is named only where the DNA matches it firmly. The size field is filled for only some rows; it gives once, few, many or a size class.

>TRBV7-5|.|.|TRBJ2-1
CVRSPQAVRDYLANEQFF
TGTGTCAGAAGCCCGCAGGCCGTTCGGGACTACCTGGCCAATGAGCAGTTCTTC
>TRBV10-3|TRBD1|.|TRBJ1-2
CAISGGDRELTNYGYTF
TGTGCCATCAGTGGGGGGGACAGGGAATTAACTAACTATGGCTACACCTTC
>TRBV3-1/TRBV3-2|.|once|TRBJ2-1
CASSQALLGQFF
TGTGCCAGCAGCCAAGCTCTGCTCGGGCAGTTCTTC
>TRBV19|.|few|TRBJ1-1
CASREDGSIEAFF
TGTGCCAGTAGGGAGGACGGATCGATTGAAGCTTTCTTT
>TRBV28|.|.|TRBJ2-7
CASSFSRQQYF
TGTGCCAGCAGTTTTAGTCGTCAGCAGTACTTC
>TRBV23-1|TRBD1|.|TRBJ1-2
CASPPGAGGNYGYTF
TGCGCCAGCCCCCCCGGGGCAGGGGGTAACTATGGCTACACCTTC
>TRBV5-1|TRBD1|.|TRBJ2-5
CASSRDSSQETQYF
TGCGCCAGCAGTAGGGACAGCAGCCAAGAGACCCAGTACTTC
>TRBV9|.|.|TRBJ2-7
CASSVDSPDEQYF
TGTGCCAGCAGCGTAGACAGTCCGGACGAGCAGTACTTC
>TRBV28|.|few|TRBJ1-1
CASENDINTEAFF
TGTGCCAGCGAGAACGATATAAACACTGAAGCTTTCTTT
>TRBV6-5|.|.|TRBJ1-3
CASLVSSGNTIYF
TGTGCCAGCCTGGTGAGCTCTGGAAACACCATATATTTT
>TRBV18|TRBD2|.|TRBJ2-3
CASSPAPAGGTDTQYF
TGTGCCAGCTCACCGGCTCCTGCGGGGGGCACAGATACGCAGTATTTT
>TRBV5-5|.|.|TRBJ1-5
CASSLGGGFYSNQPQHF
TGTGCCAGCAGCTTGGGGGGCGGATTTTATAGCAATCAGCCCCAGCATTTT
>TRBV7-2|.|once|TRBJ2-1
CASSSRRRGNNEQFF
TGTGCCAGCAGTTCCCGGCGGCGGGGCAACAATGAGCAGTTCTTC
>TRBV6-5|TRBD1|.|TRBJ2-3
CATRGTGYPDTQYF
TGTGCCACCCGCGGGACAGGGTACCCAGATACGCAGTATTTT
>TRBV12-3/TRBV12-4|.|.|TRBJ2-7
CASSFGANEQYF
TGTGCCAGCAGTTTTGGGGCTAACGAGCAGTACTTC
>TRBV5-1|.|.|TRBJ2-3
CASSLDLRGGGDTQYF
TGCGCCAGCAGCTTGGACCTCAGGGGTGGTGGGGATACGCAGTATTTT
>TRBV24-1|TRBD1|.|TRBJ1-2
CATSDPAGTGLYGYTF
TGTGCCACCAGTGATCCTGCCGGGACAGGGCTCTATGGCTACACCTTC
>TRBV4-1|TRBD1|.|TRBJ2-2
CASSQAPQGVNTGELFF
TGCGCCAGCAGCCAAGCCCCGCAGGGGGTGAATACCGGGGAGCTGTTTTTT
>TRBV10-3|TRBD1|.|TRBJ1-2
CAISDLQGRGGYTF
TGTGCCATCAGTGACCTACAGGGGCGGGGTGGCTACACCTTC
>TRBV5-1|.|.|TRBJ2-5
CASSLIAEETQYF
TGCGCCAGCAGCTTAATAGCGGAAGAGACCCAGTACTTC
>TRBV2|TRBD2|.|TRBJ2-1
CASSESRLANNEQFF
TGTGCCAGCAGTGAAAGTAGACTAGCTAACAATGAGCAGTTCTTC
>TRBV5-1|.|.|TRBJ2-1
CASSLEQAGHNEQFF
TGCGCCAGCAGCTTGGAACAGGCAGGGCACAATGAGCAGTTCTTC
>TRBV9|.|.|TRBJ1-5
CASSPGPGVPQHF
TGTGCCAGCAGCCCAGGTCCAGGGGTGCCCCAGCATTTT
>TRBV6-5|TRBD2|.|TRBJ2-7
CASSYAGGGSYEQYF
TGTGCCAGCAGTTACGCCGGGGGGGGCTCCTACGAGCAGTACTTC
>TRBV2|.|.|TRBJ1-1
CASSPDTNTEAFF
TGTGCCAGCAGTCCGGACACGAACACTGAAGCTTTCTTT
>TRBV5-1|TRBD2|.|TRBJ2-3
CASSSLSGGARDTQYF
TGCGCCAGCAGCTCCCTCAGCGGGGGGGCGAGGGATACGCAGTATTTT
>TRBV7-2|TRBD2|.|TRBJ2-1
CASSLALRLAEQFF
TGTGCCAGCAGCTTAGCGCTAAGGCTAGCGGAACAGTTCTTC
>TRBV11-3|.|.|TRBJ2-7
CASSLLNEQYF
TGTGCCAGCAGCTTACTTAACGAGCAGTACTTC
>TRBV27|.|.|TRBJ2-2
CASSPVAGRTGELFF
TGTGCCAGCAGCCCCGTCGCAGGGAGGACCGGGGAGCTGTTTTTT
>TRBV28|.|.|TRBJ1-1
CASSLLTANTEAFF
TGTGCCAGCAGTTTATTGACAGCGAACACTGAAGCTTTCTTT
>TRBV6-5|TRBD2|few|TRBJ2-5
CASSRTSGGQETQYF
TGTGCCAGCAGTAGGACTAGCGGGGGTCAAGAGACCCAGTACTTC
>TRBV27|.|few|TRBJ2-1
CASRQSVSYNEQFF
TGTGCCAGCCGTCAGTCTGTCTCCTACAATGAGCAGTTCTTC
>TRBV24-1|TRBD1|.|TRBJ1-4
CATSDPTGVGNEKLFF
TGTGCCACCAGTGACCCGACAGGGGTCGGTAATGAAAAACTGTTTTTT
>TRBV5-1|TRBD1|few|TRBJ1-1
CASRGQGAVLNTEAFF
TGCGCCAGCAGAGGACAGGGGGCTGTCTTGAACACTGAAGCTTTCTTT
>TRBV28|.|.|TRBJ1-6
CASTLFPQGLGSPLHF
TGTGCCAGCACTCTTTTCCCCCAGGGGCTTGGGTCACCCCTCCACTTT
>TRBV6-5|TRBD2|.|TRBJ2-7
CASSWTSPPYEQYF
TGTGCCAGCAGCTGGACTAGCCCTCCCTACGAGCAGTACTTC
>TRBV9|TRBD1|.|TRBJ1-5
CASSLGPGQTNQPQHF
TGTGCCAGCAGCCTAGGACCGGGACAGACTAATCAGCCCCAGCATTTT
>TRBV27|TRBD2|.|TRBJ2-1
CASSPGLAGGPGNEQFF
TGTGCCAGCAGTCCAGGACTAGCGGGAGGGCCGGGCAATGAGCAGTTCTTC
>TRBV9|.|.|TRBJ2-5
CASSVVPSEGKETQYF
TGTGCCAGCAGCGTCGTCCCCTCGGAGGGAAAAGAGACCCAGTACTTC
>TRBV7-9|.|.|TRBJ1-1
CASSLDQSSGEAFF
TGTGCCAGCAGCTTGGATCAATCTAGTGGTGAAGCTTTCTTT
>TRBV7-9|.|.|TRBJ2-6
CASSLVGSGANVLTF
TGTGCCAGCAGCCTAGTCGGCTCTGGGGCCAACGTCCTGACTTTC
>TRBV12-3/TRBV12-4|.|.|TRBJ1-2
CASRRAYYGYTF
TGTGCCAGCAGGAGGGCCTACTATGGCTACACCTTC
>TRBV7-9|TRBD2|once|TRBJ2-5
CASLSLRASGGQETQYF
TGTGCCAGCCTCAGCTTAAGGGCTAGCGGGGGACAAGAGACCCAGTACTTC
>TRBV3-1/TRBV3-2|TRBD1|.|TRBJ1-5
CASSQGQGSNQPQHF
TGTGCCAGCAGCCAAGGACAGGGAAGCAATCAGCCCCAGCATTTT
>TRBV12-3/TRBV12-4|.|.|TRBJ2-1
CASSLLGREQFF
TGTGCCAGCAGTTTACTGGGGAGAGAGCAGTTCTTC
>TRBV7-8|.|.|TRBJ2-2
CASSLVIQNPNTGELFF
TGTGCCAGCAGCTTAGTCATACAGAACCCGAACACCGGGGAGCTGTTTTTT
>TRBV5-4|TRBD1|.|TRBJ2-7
CASKPGQGYEQYF
TGTGCCAGCAAACCGGGACAGGGATACGAGCAGTACTTC
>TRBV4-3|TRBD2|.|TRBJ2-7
CASSQDGGTTSYEQYF
TGCGCCAGCAGCCAAGATGGCGGGACTACCTCCTACGAGCAGTACTTC
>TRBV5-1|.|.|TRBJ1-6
CASSLVGGENSPLHF
TGCGCCAGCAGCTTGGTAGGGGGTGAAAATTCACCCCTCCACTTT
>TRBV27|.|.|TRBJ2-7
CASLAVSYEQYF
TGTGCCAGCCTGGCGGTCTCCTACGAGCAGTACTTC
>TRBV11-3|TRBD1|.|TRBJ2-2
CASSLGQGAAGELFF
TGTGCCAGCAGCCTAGGACAGGGGGCGGCCGGGGAGCTGTTTTTT
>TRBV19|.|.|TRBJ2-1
CASNRRGRTNEQFF
TGTGCCAGTAATCGGCGGGGGCGTACGAATGAGCAGTTCTTC
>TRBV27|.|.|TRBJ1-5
CASSLTTGSGQPQHF
TGTGCCAGCAGTTTAACTACAGGGTCGGGTCAGCCCCAGCATTTT
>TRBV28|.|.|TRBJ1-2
CASRHPGGLDGYTF
TGTGCCAGCAGGCATCCGGGGGGGTTAGATGGCTACACCTTC